This T cell receptor (beta chain) was identified during a study of vaccination effects on CD4 cells after COVID-19. For this clone: Its antigen remains unknown.

The data were produced by immunoSEQ multiplex PCR, yet TCRdb's version contains in-frame clones alone and is incomplete. The sample shows about 32,000 clones, approximately 76% of them seen only once. Before any sequencing was done, the ViraFEST assay used viral peptide pools to expand antigen-specific CD4+ T cells. CD4+ T cells were isolated after 10 days of culture. The participants, recipients of two vaccine doses, got either BNT162b2 or mRNA-1273. Sequences were derived from CD4+ T cells from PBMCs cultured with HCoV-229E spike peptides, sampled after COVID-19 vaccination. This receptor was identified in a human donor who received a COVID-19 vaccine.

The DNA of the CDR3 is TGTGCCAGCAGTGATTGGGGACAGGGGACTTATGGCTACACCTTC. Protein sequence: CASSDWGQGTYGYTF. The chain links TRBV25-1 to TRBJ1-2; 10 nucleotides align to TRBD1. Trimming at V came to 3 bases and at J to 5 bases, leaving 6 bases not matched to a gene. Germline V gene data show CDR1 as MGHDK and CDR2 as SYGVNS. This CDR3 has 15 residues.